The present TCR beta chain was sequenced within a study of blood T cell repertoires in COVID-19. Assay used: immunoSEQ multiplex PCR; TCRdb lists only in-frame clones, some missing. The repertoire includes about 100,000 clones, more than 65% of them detected once, and 9% to 13% sits in the top ten. V was trimmed by 3 bases and J by 0 bases, leaving 5 bases between them. Germline V CDR1 and CDR2: LGHDT, YNNKEL (reference sequence). The length of the CDR3 is 14 residues. This TCR was recovered from a woman aged 70 to 79 with acute or convalescent COVID-19. The sequenced sample consisted of peripheral blood. The rearrangement uses TRBV3-1 (or the pseudogene TRBV3-2) and TRBJ1-4, with D hard to call. The CDR3 DNA follows: TGTGCCAGCAGCCAGAGGTCAACTAATGAAAAACTGTTTTTT. It specifies CASSQRSTNEKLFF.